These 2 T cell receptor beta chains share one sample of origin, sequenced in a study of T cells in Graves' hyperthyroidism and ophthalmopathy. Amplification yielded TCR beta CDR3 regions, with RNA transcripts as the source. With the HTBI primer set, the TCR CDR3 went through a first round of RT-PCR. TCRdb re-derived calls from the multiplex PCR reads in MiXCR, one entry per CDR3 protein. The sample has about 740,000 distinct CDR3 sequences; around 15% are singletons. The sample taken for sequencing was blood. Source of these receptors: a woman between 18 and 29 years old with Graves' hyperthyroidism.

This clonotype was found many times. The DNA of the CDR3 is TGTGCCTGGAGTTTAAAGCGGCCAAACACTGAAGCTTTCTTT. Protein: CAWSLKRPNTEAFF. V is TRBV30 and J is TRBJ1-1; D gene ambiguous. Germline lookup yields CDR1 GTSNPN and CDR2 SVGIG (reference sequence). Deletions cut 2 bases from V and 2 bases from J, with 12 bases between. This CDR3 is 14 amino acids long. The variable domain in full, completed from reference TRBV30 and TRBJ1-1, reads SQTIHQWPATLVQPVGSPLSLECTVEGTSNPNLYWYRQAAGRGLQLLFYSVGIGQISSEVPQNLSASRPQDRQFILSSKKLLLSDSGFYLCAWSLKRPNTEAFFGQGTRLTVV.

This clonotype was observed at least ten times. The chain recombines TRBV27 with TRBJ1-1, with a possible D match to TRBD1 (5 bases). Germline V gene lookup returns CDR1 MNHEY and CDR2 SMNVEV (reference sequence). The CDR3 spans 14 residues. V gave up 4 bases and J gave up 1 base, with 10 bases separating them. CDR3: CASSSGLSNTEAFF. Here the CDR3 DNA reads TGTGCCAGCAGTTCGGGACTTTCGAACACTGAAGCTTTCTTT.